This TCR beta chain was sequenced in a study of blood T cell repertoires in COVID-19. Study information: The origin of the acute and convalescent COVID-19 samples was the United States, Italy and Spain. Sample material is recorded as cDNA or gDNA derived from T cells, B-cell-depleted T cells, or PBMCs.

The CDR3 totals 12 residues. Per the germline V gene, CDR1 is LGHDT and CDR2 is YNNKEL (reference sequence). The V end was cut by 4 bases, the J end by 1 base, with 4 bases between. Original methodology: How many nucleated cells were present was estimated from reference gene primer amplification. The repertoire was sequenced with immunoSEQ multiplex PCR; TCRdb's copy has only in-frame clones and lacks some. The V and J calls and clone size are taken from that table; D and trimming were inferred from the DNA. The sample includes 250,000 or so clones, 70% to 90% of them seen just once. This receptor was obtained from a woman in her twenties or thirties with active or convalescent COVID-19. The chain links TRBV3-1 (or the pseudogene TRBV3-2) to TRBJ1-1, with D unresolved. The source material was peripheral blood. CDR3 sequence reads: CASSPGNTEAFF. CDR3 DNA: TGTGCCAGCAGCCCAGGGAACACTGAAGCTTTCTTT.